What follows are 25 T cell receptor beta chains derived from one specimen sequenced in a study of blood T cell repertoires in COVID-19. Clones were read by immunoSEQ multiplex PCR, and TCRdb kept only the in-frame ones, dropping some. The sample records roughly 120,000 clones, over 80% being singletons. The source material was peripheral blood. These receptor sequences come from a woman aged 60 to 75 with acute or convalescent COVID-19.

This chain joins TRBV9 and TRBJ1-3, with D maybe TRBD1 (5 bases). Trimming took 3 bases from V and 0 from J, leaving 10 bases between them. Per the germline V gene, CDR1 is SGDLS and CDR2 is YYNGEE. The CDR3 length is 15 residues. This chain's CDR3 is CASSATGRSGNTIYF. The CDR3 nucleotides are TGTGCCAGCAGCGCCACAGGACGCTCTGGAAACACCATATATTTT.

The V and J genes are TRBV2 and TRBJ2-7, with a weak D call TRBD2 (7 bases). Germline CDR1 and CDR2: SNHLY and FYNNEI. With 6 bases removed from V and 8 bases from J, the gap between germline ends came to 14 bases. CDR3 length: 12 amino acids. The CDR3 coding sequence is TGTGCCAGCAGGCCCGCGGGGGCGAAGCAGTACTTC. Protein product: CASRPAGAKQYF.

The chain has TRBV13 and TRBJ1-2, with TRBD1 identical over 7 bases. The CDR3 totals 13 residues. CDR1 PRHDT and CDR2 FYEKMQ come from the germline V gene (reference sequence). The V gene end was trimmed by 6 bases and the J gene end by 3 bases; junction bases not matched to a gene: 4. In DNA, the CDR3 is TGTGCCAGCAGGCAACAGGGGTACTATGGCTACACCTTC. Amino acids: CASRQQGYYGYTF.

This rearrangement joins TRBV11-2 to TRBJ2-7, with 8 nucleotides matching TRBD1. The CDR3 sequence is 12 residues long. Looked up from germline, CDR1 is SGHAT and CDR2 is FQNNGV. After removal of 5 bases from V and 4 bases from J, the junction contained 1 base not matched to a gene. The CDR3 DNA is TGTGCCAGCAGCCGACAGGGGTACGAGCAGTACTTC. It translates to CASSRQGYEQYF.

Only a few counts were recorded for this clone. The chain carries TRBV2 and TRBJ2-7; 7 bases are shared with TRBD1. The germline V gene encodes CDR1 SNHLY and CDR2 FYNNEI. The J segment lost 5 bases and the V segment lost 8 bases, leaving 6 bases of the junction unmatched. The CDR3 length is 12 residues. For the CDR3, the DNA is TGTGCCAGCTGCCGACAGGGTAACGAGCAGTACTTC. Amino acids: CASCRQGNEQYF.

CDR3 bases: TGTGCCAGCAGTTTGAAGGGGAAGGGAAACACCATATATTTT. Its translation: CASSLKGKGNTIYF. The J gene is TRBJ1-3, the V gene TRBV28; tentative D call: TRBD1 (5 bases). Germline V CDR1 and CDR2: MDHEN, SYDVKM. Trimming took 3 bases from V and 4 from J, leaving 10 bases between them. This CDR3 contains 14 residues.

The chain is built from TRBV2 and TRBJ2-7; 7 nucleotides agree with TRBD2. This CDR3 spans 14 amino acids. Trimming took 7 bases from V and 0 from J; bases not matched to a gene: 6. Germline V CDR1 and CDR2: SNHLY, FYNNEI. CDR3 coding DNA: TGTGCCAGCACCCCTAGCGGATACTCCTACGAGCAGTACTTC. Protein product: CASTPSGYSYEQYF.

The chain combines TRBV9 with TRBJ1-5; D is ambiguous. The CDR3 is 14 residues long. The germline CDR1 and CDR2 sequences are SGDLS and YYNGEE. V lost 3 bases and J 3 bases, leaving 10 bases between the germline ends. The CDR3 region has the DNA TGTGCCAGCAGCGCGGCGGCAGACAATCAGCCCCAGCATTTT. Amino acids: CASSAAADNQPQHF.

The rearrangement uses TRBV6-6 and TRBJ1-1; 7 bases line up with TRBD1. The CDR3 runs to 14 residues. The ends lost 8 bases at V and 2 bases at J; junction bases unmatched: 8. Germline lookup yields CDR1 MNHNY and CDR2 SVGAGI (reference sequence). Here the CDR3 reads CASFPNRGNTEAFF. CDR3 in DNA: TGTGCCAGCTTCCCGAACAGGGGAAACACTGAAGCTTTCTTT.

V and J are TRBV10-3 and TRBJ2-5; D may be TRBD2 (6 bases). The CDR3 contains 16 residues. V lost 0 bases to trimming and J lost 5 bases, with 16 bases between them. The V gene's germline CDR1 is ENHRY and CDR2 SYGVKD. CDR3 DNA: TGTGCCATCAGTGAGTCTAAGAGAGGGAGGTCGGAGACCCAGTACTTC. Translation: CAISESKRGRSETQYF.

This clone was seen a single time. The chain combines TRBV11-2 with TRBJ1-1, with D hard to call. CDR1 SGHAT and CDR2 FQNNGV come from the germline V gene. V lost 3 bases and J 1 base, leaving 9 bases between the germline ends. The CDR3 is made up of 14 amino acids. CDR3 protein: CASSLVPGNTEAFF. CDR3 nucleotide sequence: TGTGCCAGCAGCTTGGTTCCGGGGAACACTGAAGCTTTCTTT. The variable domain in full, with the rest retrieved from reference TRBV11-2 and TRBJ1-1, is EAGVAQSPRYKIIEKRQSVAFWCNPISGHATLYWYQQILGQGPKLLIQFQNNGVVDDSQLPKDRFSAERLKGVDSTLKIQPAKLEDSAVYLCASSLVPGNTEAFFGQGTRLTVV.

J is TRBJ1-1 and V is TRBV28; 9 bases are a match to TRBD1. CDR3 length equals 13 residues. Germline V gene data show CDR1 as MDHEN and CDR2 as SYDVKM. The junction had 6 bases not matched to a gene; V was cut back by 5 bases and J by 8 bases. CDR3 bases: TGTGCCAGCAGTAACAGGGGGCCCCGCGAAGCTTTCTTT. Protein sequence: CASSNRGPREAFF.

The V call is TRBV30, the J call TRBJ1-4; 10 bases are a match to TRBD1. The CDR3 spans 15 residues. Trimming removed 3 bases from V and 2 bases from J; junction bases left unmatched: 3. CDR1 and CDR2 from the germline V gene are GTSNPN and SVGIG (reference sequence). This CDR3 is CAWRATGGTNEKLFF. The CDR3 DNA sequence: TGTGCCTGGAGGGCGACAGGGGGCACTAATGAAAAACTGTTTTTT.

J is TRBJ2-2 and V is TRBV29-1; possibly TRBD1 for D (5 bases). The germline V gene encodes CDR1 SQVTM and CDR2 ANQGSEA. The CDR3 extends over 13 amino acids. CDR3 in amino acids: CTARGSNTGELFF. Here the CDR3 DNA reads TGCACCGCAAGGGGTTCTAACACCGGGGAGCTGTTTTTT.

CDR3 DNA sequence: TGCAGCGTTGAAGGTCAGGCCCAAAGTGATACAACTAATGAAAAACTGTTTTTT. Translating gives CSVEGQAQSDTTNEKLFF. The chain has TRBV29-1 and TRBJ1-4; D is uncertain. Germline CDR1 reads SQVTM; CDR2 reads ANQGSEA. CDR3 length equals 18 residues. V was pared by 1 base and J by 0 bases, with 18 bases between.

The chain couples TRBV3-1 (or the pseudogene TRBV3-2) to TRBJ2-1; tentatively, D is TRBD1 (6 bases). Trimming removed 4 bases from V and 11 bases from J, with 12 bases in between. The CDR3 extends over 12 amino acids. The V gene's germline CDR1 is LGHDT and CDR2 YNNKEL (reference sequence). CDR3 in amino acids: CASSPLGGKQFF. The CDR3 nucleotides read TGTGCCAGCAGCCCACTAGGGGGAAAGCAGTTCTTC.

V and J are TRBV2 and TRBJ2-5, with 10 bases matching TRBD1. CDR3 length equals 15 residues. J was trimmed by 5 bases and V by 6 bases; bases with no gene match: 9. The germline CDR1 and CDR2 sequences are SNHLY and FYNNEI. This CDR3 reads CASRIDRGPVETQYF. DNA for the CDR3: TGTGCCAGCAGGATAGACAGGGGGCCAGTGGAGACCCAGTACTTC.

The V call is TRBV15, the J call TRBJ2-7; D is possibly TRBD1 (6 bases). V was pared by 2 bases and J by 5 bases, with 10 bases between. Germline values: CDR1 LNHNV, CDR2 YYDKDF (reference sequence). The CDR3 runs to 13 residues. CDR3 loop: CATSRQGYHEQYF. CDR3 nucleotides: TGTGCCACCAGCAGACAGGGGTACCACGAGCAGTACTTC.

The J gene is TRBJ2-7, the V gene TRBV5-5; D is possibly TRBD1 (6 bases). The CDR3 is 15 amino acids. V was clipped by 5 bases and J by 2 bases, with 17 bases between them. Looked up from germline, CDR1 is SGHKS and CDR2 is YYEKEE (reference sequence). The CDR3 spells CASSSRTAQAYEQYF. The DNA of the CDR3 is TGTGCCAGCAGTTCCAGGACAGCCCAAGCCTACGAGCAGTACTTC.

The chain couples TRBV4-3 to TRBJ1-2, with D possibly TRBD1 on 6 matching bases. The CDR3 runs 14 residues. The V gene lost 1 base and the J gene lost 7 bases, with 13 bases spanning the gap. The germline V gene has CDR1 LGHNA and CDR2 YSLEER. The CDR3, as DNA: TGCGCCAGCAGCCAAGGATTAGGGGGTGTTGGCTACACCTTC. This translates into CASSQGLGGVGYTF.

Judged by abundance, this clone is medium-sized. The rearrangement joins TRBV10-2 to TRBJ1-5; tentative D call: TRBD1 (5 bases). V dropped 3 bases and J dropped 0 bases, with 12 bases sitting between them. Per germline, CDR1 WSHSY and CDR2 SAAADI. The CDR3 is 16 residues long. In DNA form, the CDR3 reads TGCGCCAGCAGTGAAAACCCAGGGAATAGCAATCAGCCCCAGCATTTT. Translated: CASSENPGNSNQPQHF.

The V and J genes are TRBV20-1 and TRBJ1-2; no definite D call. V was shortened by 7 bases and J by 8 bases, with 8 bases between the two germline ends. Germline V gene lookup returns CDR1 DFQATT and CDR2 SNEGSKA (reference sequence). This CDR3 has 9 amino acids. As DNA, the CDR3 is TGCAGTGGTTTAAGCGGCTACACCTTC. The encoded protein is CSGLSGYTF.

This clone showed up just a few times. V usage is TRBV10-3 and J usage is TRBJ1-3; 9 positions match TRBD1. The J segment lost 3 bases and the V segment lost 4 bases, leaving 1 base of the junction unmatched. CDR3 length equals 14 residues. Germline-derived CDR1 and CDR2 are ENHRY and SYGVKD. In nucleotides, the CDR3 is TGTGCCATCAGTGGGACAGGGGTTGGAAACACCATATATTTT. Its protein is CAISGTGVGNTIYF.

The chain links TRBV7-9 to TRBJ2-3; TRBD1 might be the D (5 bases). Between the trimmed V and J ends, which lost 5 bases and 3 bases, there was a span of 12 bases. The CDR3 has 14 amino acids. The V gene's germline CDR1 is SEHNR and CDR2 FQNEAQ (reference sequence). The CDR3 region has the DNA TGTGCCAGCAGCGCCGGCCCAGGGACAGATACGCAGTATTTT. Translated, it gives CASSAGPGTDTQYF.

This clone was detected once. This chain links TRBV18 with TRBJ1-1; D not certain. V lost 1 base to trimming and J lost 1 base, with 4 bases between them. The CDR3 consists of 13 residues. The V gene's germline CDR1 is KGHSH and CDR2 LQKENI. DNA for the CDR3: TGTGCCAGCTCACCACAAGCGAACACTGAAGCTTTCTTT. Encoded protein: CASSPQANTEAFF.